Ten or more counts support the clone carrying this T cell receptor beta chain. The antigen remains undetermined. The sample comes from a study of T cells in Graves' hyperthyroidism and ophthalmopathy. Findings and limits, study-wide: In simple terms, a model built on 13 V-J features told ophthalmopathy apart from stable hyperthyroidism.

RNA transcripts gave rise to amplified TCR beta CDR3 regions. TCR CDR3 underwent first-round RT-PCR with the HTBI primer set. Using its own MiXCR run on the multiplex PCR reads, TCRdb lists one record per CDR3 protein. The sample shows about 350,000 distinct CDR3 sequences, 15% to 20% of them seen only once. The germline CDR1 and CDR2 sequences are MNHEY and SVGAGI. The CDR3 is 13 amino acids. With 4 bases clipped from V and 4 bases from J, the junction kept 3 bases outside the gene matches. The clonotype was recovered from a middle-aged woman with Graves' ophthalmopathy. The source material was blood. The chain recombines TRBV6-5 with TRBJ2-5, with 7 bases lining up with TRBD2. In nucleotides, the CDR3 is TGTGCCAGCAGTTTACCGGGAGGAGAGACCCAGTACTTC. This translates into CASSLPGGETQYF.